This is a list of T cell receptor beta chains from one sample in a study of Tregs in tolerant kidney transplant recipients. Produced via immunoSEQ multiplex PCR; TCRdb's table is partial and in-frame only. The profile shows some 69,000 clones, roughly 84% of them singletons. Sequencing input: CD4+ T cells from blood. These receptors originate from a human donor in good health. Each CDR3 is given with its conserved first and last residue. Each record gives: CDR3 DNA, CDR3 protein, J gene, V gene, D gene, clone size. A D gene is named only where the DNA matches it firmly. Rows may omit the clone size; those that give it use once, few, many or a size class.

CDR3 DNA: TGTGCCAGCAGTGGGACAGAGAGCAATCAGCCCCAGCATTTT; CDR3 protein: CASSGTESNQPQHF; J gene: TRBJ1-5; V gene: TRBV2; D gene: -; clone size: -
CDR3 DNA: TGTGCCAGCCGGGCCTCGACAGTCGGCGGAGAGACCCAGTACTTC; CDR3 protein: CASRASTVGGETQYF; J gene: TRBJ2-5; V gene: TRBV7-2; D gene: -; clone size: many
CDR3 DNA: TGTGCCAGCAGTTACCTAGGATCGGGACAGCCTACTGAAGCTTTCTTT; CDR3 protein: CASSYLGSGQPTEAFF; J gene: TRBJ1-1; V gene: TRBV6-5; D gene: TRBD1; clone size: -
CDR3 DNA: TGTGCCTGGAGTGCCCCCGGGATGGGAGCTAACTATGGCTACACCTTC; CDR3 protein: CAWSAPGMGANYGYTF; J gene: TRBJ1-2; V gene: TRBV30; D gene: -; clone size: -
CDR3 DNA: TGTGCCAGCAGCCAAGATGCCCAGCGGGCAAACTACGAGCAGTACTTC; CDR3 protein: CASSQDAQRANYEQYF; J gene: TRBJ2-7; V gene: TRBV4-2; D gene: -; clone size: -
CDR3 DNA: TGTGCCAGCAGCCCGCCAGAGGGGGGCTGGGCTGGGCAGTACTTC; CDR3 protein: CASSPPEGGWAGQYF; J gene: TRBJ2-7; V gene: TRBV7-2; D gene: -; clone size: -
CDR3 DNA: TGTGCCAGCAGTGAAGAAGAAGCTAGCGGGGGCCGGGATACGCAGTATTTT; CDR3 protein: CASSEEEASGGRDTQYF; J gene: TRBJ2-3; V gene: TRBV2; D gene: TRBD2; clone size: -
CDR3 DNA: TGTGCCAGCAGTTTCGGGAACCCCAGCTCAGATACGCAGTATTTT; CDR3 protein: CASSFGNPSSDTQYF; J gene: TRBJ2-3; V gene: TRBV27; D gene: -; clone size: once
CDR3 DNA: TGTGCCAGCAGCGTACAGGGAAGGGCCTACGAGCAGTACTTC; CDR3 protein: CASSVQGRAYEQYF; J gene: TRBJ2-7; V gene: TRBV5-6; D gene: -; clone size: -
CDR3 DNA: TGTGCCACCAGCAGATCTACAGGGGTTGAAAAACTGTTTTTT; CDR3 protein: CATSRSTGVEKLFF; J gene: TRBJ1-4; V gene: TRBV15; D gene: TRBD1; clone size: -
CDR3 DNA: TGTGCCGCAAACAGGGGACGAGATGGCTACACCTTC; CDR3 protein: CAANRGRDGYTF; J gene: TRBJ1-2; V gene: TRBV28; D gene: TRBD1; clone size: -
CDR3 DNA: TGCGCCAGCAGCCAGACTCCCAATTCAGGTCCGACCTATGGCTACACCTTC; CDR3 protein: CASSQTPNSGPTYGYTF; J gene: TRBJ1-2; V gene: TRBV4-1; D gene: -; clone size: -
CDR3 DNA: TGTGCCAGCCAAAAAACTCAGAAATCGACTAGCGAGAACACCGGGGAGCTGTTTTTT; CDR3 protein: CASQKTQKSTSENTGELFF; J gene: TRBJ2-2; V gene: TRBV21-1; D gene: -; clone size: -
CDR3 DNA: TGTGCCAGCAGCGGGACTAGCGGGAGGAATGAGCAGTTCTTC; CDR3 protein: CASSGTSGRNEQFF; J gene: TRBJ2-1; V gene: TRBV5-6; D gene: TRBD2; clone size: -
CDR3 DNA: TGCGCCAGCAGCTCCTTCCCTGGACAGGGGGTGTCATACAATGAGCAGTTCTTC; CDR3 protein: CASSSFPGQGVSYNEQFF; J gene: TRBJ2-1; V gene: TRBV5-1; D gene: TRBD1; clone size: -
CDR3 DNA: TGTGCCAGCAGCGTAGCATTCTCACAAGATACGCAGTATTTT; CDR3 protein: CASSVAFSQDTQYF; J gene: TRBJ2-3; V gene: TRBV9; D gene: -; clone size: -
CDR3 DNA: TGTGCCAGCTCACCACTGCAGAGTTTGAACACTGAAGCTTTCTTT; CDR3 protein: CASSPLQSLNTEAFF; J gene: TRBJ1-1; V gene: TRBV18; D gene: -; clone size: -
CDR3 DNA: TGTGCCAGCAGTTACTCGAGGCAGGGGGTGGCAGATACGCAGTATTTT; CDR3 protein: CASSYSRQGVADTQYF; J gene: TRBJ2-3; V gene: TRBV6-5; D gene: TRBD1; clone size: -
CDR3 DNA: TGTGCCACCAGCGAGGGACTAGCGGGGGAGGTCTACAATGAGCAGTTCTTC; CDR3 protein: CATSEGLAGEVYNEQFF; J gene: TRBJ2-1; V gene: TRBV15; D gene: TRBD2; clone size: -
CDR3 DNA: TGCGCCAGCAGCTTATCGAGGGACAGGGATTCACCCCTCCACTTT; CDR3 protein: CASSLSRDRDSPLHF; J gene: TRBJ1-6; V gene: TRBV5-1; D gene: TRBD1; clone size: -
CDR3 DNA: TGTGCCAGCAGCCTGACGGTGAACACTGAAGCTTTCTTT; CDR3 protein: CASSLTVNTEAFF; J gene: TRBJ1-1; V gene: TRBV5-6; D gene: -; clone size: -
CDR3 DNA: TGTGCTAGTGGTTTGGTACGCCGGGACTTACAAGAGACCCAGTACTTC; CDR3 protein: CASGLVRRDLQETQYF; J gene: TRBJ2-5; V gene: TRBV12-5; D gene: -; clone size: -
CDR3 DNA: TGTGCCAGCAGCTATGACAGGGCCAATCAGCCCCAGCATTTT; CDR3 protein: CASSYDRANQPQHF; J gene: TRBJ1-5; V gene: TRBV6-5; D gene: TRBD1; clone size: -
CDR3 DNA: TGTGCCAGCAGCTTAGATATTTGGGCAGGGGGCAAGAACACTGAAGCTTTCTTT; CDR3 protein: CASSLDIWAGGKNTEAFF; J gene: TRBJ1-1; V gene: TRBV7-9; D gene: TRBD1; clone size: -
CDR3 DNA: TGTGCCAGCAGCCCCCGACAGGGTGACGAGTATTTT; CDR3 protein: CASSPRQGDEYF; J gene: TRBJ2-3; V gene: TRBV28; D gene: TRBD1; clone size: -
CDR3 DNA: TGTGCCAGCAGTTACTCGCTTTCATCTAATAATGAAAAACTGTTTTTT; CDR3 protein: CASSYSLSSNNEKLFF; J gene: TRBJ1-4; V gene: TRBV6-6; D gene: -; clone size: -
CDR3 DNA: TGTGCCAGCAGTCTTACAGGGGGAAACCAGCCCCAGCATTTT; CDR3 protein: CASSLTGGNQPQHF; J gene: TRBJ1-5; V gene: TRBV6-1; D gene: TRBD1; clone size: -
CDR3 DNA: TGTGCCAGCTCACCCGGTGGGATGGGTCAGCCCCAGCATTTT; CDR3 protein: CASSPGGMGQPQHF; J gene: TRBJ1-5; V gene: TRBV18; D gene: -; clone size: -
CDR3 DNA: TGTGCCATACAGGACAGGCACTCGAACTATGGCTACACCTTC; CDR3 protein: CAIQDRHSNYGYTF; J gene: TRBJ1-2; V gene: TRBV19; D gene: TRBD1; clone size: once
CDR3 DNA: TGTGCCAGCAGCTTAGCCCCTAGCAGGGTGCCCTACCGCGAGCAGTACTTC; CDR3 protein: CASSLAPSRVPYREQYF; J gene: TRBJ2-7; V gene: TRBV7-6; D gene: -; clone size: many
CDR3 DNA: TGTGCCAGCAGCTTAGTTGGGCCGGCAGGGGAGACCCAGTACTTC; CDR3 protein: CASSLVGPAGETQYF; J gene: TRBJ2-5; V gene: TRBV11-2; D gene: -; clone size: -
CDR3 DNA: TGTGCCAGCAGCTCCTCACTTTACGAGCAGTACTTC; CDR3 protein: CASSSSLYEQYF; J gene: TRBJ2-7; V gene: TRBV7-2; D gene: -; clone size: -
CDR3 DNA: TGTGCCAGTAGTATAACATCAGTGAACACTGAAGCTTTCTTT; CDR3 protein: CASSITSVNTEAFF; J gene: TRBJ1-1; V gene: TRBV19; D gene: -; clone size: -
CDR3 DNA: TGTGCCAGCAGCCAAACGTATGGCGAGCAGTACTTC; CDR3 protein: CASSQTYGEQYF; J gene: TRBJ2-7; V gene: TRBV5-5; D gene: -; clone size: -
CDR3 DNA: TGTGCCAGCAGCTTGGGCAGGGTTGATCACAATGAGCAGTTCTTC; CDR3 protein: CASSLGRVDHNEQFF; J gene: TRBJ2-1; V gene: TRBV5-4; D gene: -; clone size: -
CDR3 DNA: TGTGCCAGCAGACCCAGAGTGGGGGGCGTTACCTACGAGCAGTACTTC; CDR3 protein: CASRPRVGGVTYEQYF; J gene: TRBJ2-7; V gene: TRBV11-2; D gene: -; clone size: once
CDR3 DNA: TGTGCCAGCAGCGGGGGGAACTCTGGAAACACCATATATTTT; CDR3 protein: CASSGGNSGNTIYF; J gene: TRBJ1-3; V gene: TRBV7-6; D gene: -; clone size: -
CDR3 DNA: TGTGCCAGCAGCTTGGGTAGCGGGGGTGCAGATACGCAGTATTTT; CDR3 protein: CASSLGSGGADTQYF; J gene: TRBJ2-3; V gene: TRBV5-4; D gene: TRBD2; clone size: -
CDR3 DNA: TGTGCCAGCAGGAGAACAGGGGGAGGCTACGAGCAGTACTTC; CDR3 protein: CASRRTGGGYEQYF; J gene: TRBJ2-7; V gene: TRBV5-5; D gene: TRBD1; clone size: -
CDR3 DNA: TGTGCCACCGTCGACCCAGGGGGAAAGGGCTACACCTTC; CDR3 protein: CATVDPGGKGYTF; J gene: TRBJ1-2; V gene: TRBV6-5; D gene: TRBD1; clone size: -
CDR3 DNA: TGCAGCGTTGGGGGGACCAACTACGAGCAGTACTTC; CDR3 protein: CSVGGTNYEQYF; J gene: TRBJ2-7; V gene: TRBV29-1; D gene: -; clone size: -
CDR3 DNA: TGCGCCAGCAGCCAAGAGGGAGCGGGAGGGGGCGAGCAGTACTTC; CDR3 protein: CASSQEGAGGGEQYF; J gene: TRBJ2-7; V gene: TRBV4-3; D gene: TRBD2; clone size: -
CDR3 DNA: TGTGCCACCAGCAGAAGGCAGACTAGCGGGAACACCGGGGAGCTGTTTTTT; CDR3 protein: CATSRRQTSGNTGELFF; J gene: TRBJ2-2; V gene: TRBV15; D gene: TRBD2; clone size: -
CDR3 DNA: TGTGCCAGCAGCCCGCGCACAGGGGTCCAAGAGACCCAGTACTTC; CDR3 protein: CASSPRTGVQETQYF; J gene: TRBJ2-5; V gene: TRBV7-2; D gene: TRBD1; clone size: -
CDR3 DNA: TGTGCCAGAAGCCCCCAACCGGGACAGGCCTTATATGCAACTAATGAAAAACTGTTTTTT; CDR3 protein: CARSPQPGQALYATNEKLFF; J gene: TRBJ1-4; V gene: TRBV7-5; D gene: -; clone size: -
CDR3 DNA: TGTGCCAGCAGCTTCTCCCAGGTTGGAGAGACCCAGTACTTC; CDR3 protein: CASSFSQVGETQYF; J gene: TRBJ2-5; V gene: TRBV7-6; D gene: -; clone size: -
CDR3 DNA: TGTGCCAGCAAGGGGGGCTTTGCGGGAAGCTACGAGCAGTACTTC; CDR3 protein: CASKGGFAGSYEQYF; J gene: TRBJ2-7; V gene: TRBV6-5; D gene: -; clone size: -
CDR3 DNA: TGTGCCAGCAGCCTAGGGTTTGGCTACACCTTC; CDR3 protein: CASSLGFGYTF; J gene: TRBJ1-2; V gene: TRBV9; D gene: -; clone size: -
CDR3 DNA: TGTGCCAGCACCACCGGGAGTTCCCACCAAGAGACCCAGTACTTC; CDR3 protein: CASTTGSSHQETQYF; J gene: TRBJ2-5; V gene: TRBV7-2; D gene: -; clone size: -
CDR3 DNA: TGCGCCAGCAGTCGAGGTGAGGGTGGGGAGACCCAGTACTTC; CDR3 protein: CASSRGEGGETQYF; J gene: TRBJ2-5; V gene: TRBV5-1; D gene: -; clone size: few
CDR3 DNA: TGTGCCAGTAGTAAGGAGGGGCTAGCGGGGCCCTACGAGCAGTACTTC; CDR3 protein: CASSKEGLAGPYEQYF; J gene: TRBJ2-7; V gene: TRBV19; D gene: TRBD2; clone size: -
CDR3 DNA: TGCGCCAGCAGCCAGGTCGGGGGCGATGGCTACACCTTC; CDR3 protein: CASSQVGGDGYTF; J gene: TRBJ1-2; V gene: TRBV4-3; D gene: -; clone size: many
CDR3 DNA: TGCGCCAGCAGTGAGTCGAAGGGGCCAGGAAACACCATATATTTT; CDR3 protein: CASSESKGPGNTIYF; J gene: TRBJ1-3; V gene: TRBV10-2; D gene: -; clone size: once
CDR3 DNA: TGTGCCAGCAGCTTAGTTCATTCGACAGGGCCCGCGAACACCGGGGAGCTGTTTTTT; CDR3 protein: CASSLVHSTGPANTGELFF; J gene: TRBJ2-2; V gene: TRBV11-2; D gene: TRBD1; clone size: -
CDR3 DNA: TGTGCCAGCAGCTTATCTCCTAGCGGGATGGGAGTCTCTGGGGCCAACGTCCTGACTTTC; CDR3 protein: CASSLSPSGMGVSGANVLTF; J gene: TRBJ2-6; V gene: TRBV7-8; D gene: TRBD2; clone size: -